A single sample gave rise to the 20 T cell receptor beta chains below, sequenced in a study of T-cell memory formation after mild COVID-19. TCRdb itself ran the 5' RACE reads through MiXCR, one entry per CDR3 protein. The sample has around 390,000 distinct CDR3 sequences; approximately 16% are singletons. The sample consisted of PBMCs or a T cell subset sorted from them (not recorded which). The source is a man between 18 and 35 years old who had mild COVID-19 (a few samples of this study predate the infection). Cell type and time point are not known.

This clonotype came up a few times. The chain joins TRBV18 to TRBJ2-7; 12 bases map to TRBD2. CDR1 and CDR2 (germline): KGHSH, LQKENI. The CDR3 is 16 amino acids. J gave up 7 bases and V 3 bases, and 10 bases lay outside the gene matches. CDR3 sequence reads: CASSPITSGRTGEQYF. Here the CDR3 DNA reads TGTGCCAGCTCACCGATAACTAGCGGGAGGACGGGGGAGCAGTACTTC. Based on the CDR3 plus reference TRBV18 and TRBJ2-7, the full variable domain is NAGVMQNPRHLVRRRGQEARLRCSPMKGHSHVYWYRQLPEEGLKFMVYLQKENIIDESGMPKERFSAEFPKEGPSILRIQQVVRGDSAAYFCASSPITSGRTGEQYFGPGTRLTVT.

V gene TRBV6-5 combines with J gene TRBJ1-1, with D tentatively TRBD1 (5 bases). Trimming pared 8 bases from V and 0 bases from J, leaving 10 bases between. Germline V gene lookup returns CDR1 MNHEY and CDR2 SVGAGI. The length of the CDR3 is 13 residues. The DNA for the CDR3 is TGTGCCAGCCAACCAGGGCTGAACACTGAAGCTTTCTTT. This sequence encodes CASQPGLNTEAFF.

This chain links TRBV6-5 with TRBJ2-5, with TRBD1 as a possible D gene (6 bases). The CDR3 covers 14 residues. Per germline, CDR1 MNHEY and CDR2 SVGAGI. The V end lost 4 bases, the J end lost 7 bases, and 16 bases lay between the germline ends. The CDR3 reads CASSSPTGMRTQYF. Written as DNA, the CDR3 is TGTGCCAGCAGTTCCCCGACAGGAATGCGGACCCAGTACTTC.

This clonotype was observed a handful of times. The chain couples TRBV7-2 to TRBJ2-7; perhaps D is TRBD1 or TRBD2 (5 bases each). The V gene lost 0 bases and the J gene lost 6 bases, with 15 bases spanning the gap. Germline CDR1 is SGHTA and CDR2 is FQGNSA. The CDR3 is made up of 15 amino acids. The CDR3 here is CASSLAGAPPTEQYF. The DNA for the CDR3 is TGTGCCAGCAGCTTAGCCGGGGCACCACCGACCGAGCAGTACTTC.

A few counts support this clonotype. The CDR3 DNA sequence: TGCAGTGCTAGAGATCACGCAGTCAGCACAGATACGCAGTATTTT. Translated, it gives CSARDHAVSTDTQYF. This sequence joins TRBV20-1 and TRBJ2-3; D not certain. V lost 0 bases to trimming and J lost 0 bases, with 10 bases between them. The CDR3 runs to 15 residues. Per the germline V gene, CDR1 is DFQATT and CDR2 is SNEGSKA (reference sequence).

There are a few counts of this clonotype. As DNA, the CDR3 is TGCAGTGCCTCCCCTAGCGGGGCGCACGTAGATACGCAGTATTTT. Its protein is CSASPSGAHVDTQYF. This chain connects TRBV20-1 to TRBJ2-3, with 9 bases matching TRBD2. Losses at the gene ends were 6 bases for V and 5 bases for J; bases not matched to a gene: 12. Germline V lookup: CDR1 DFQATT, CDR2 SNEGSKA (reference sequence). This CDR3 comprises 15 residues.

In its sample, this clonotype was seen a few times. This chain connects TRBV6-5 to TRBJ1-3, with D tentatively TRBD1 (5 bases). The ends were cut back, 8 bases at V and 2 bases at J, with 13 bases in the middle. CDR1 and CDR2 from the germline V gene are MNHEY and SVGAGI. CDR3 length: 14 amino acids. As DNA, the CDR3 is TGTGCCAGCGGAACCGACAGCACTGGAAACACCATATATTTT. Translation: CASGTDSTGNTIYF.

This chain connects TRBV7-9 to TRBJ2-5; D is unclear. Trimming shortened V by 4 bases and J by 1 base, and 7 bases separated the two germline ends. The CDR3 spans 13 residues. CDR1 is SEHNR, CDR2 FQNEAQ, per germline (reference sequence). The CDR3 nucleotides read TGTGCCAGCAGCTCCGCGCCCCAAGAGACCCAGTACTTC. Its protein is CASSSAPQETQYF.

This clonotype showed up just a few times. The J gene is TRBJ1-1, the V gene TRBV18; no firm D call. Trimming took 3 bases from V and 1 from J, leaving 9 bases between them. CDR1 and CDR2 from the germline V gene are KGHSH and LQKENI. There are 14 residues in the CDR3. CDR3 nucleotides: TGTGCCAGCTCACCCGTAAACGGGAACACTGAAGCTTTCTTT. Translated: CASSPVNGNTEAFF.

The V gene is TRBV24-1, the J gene TRBJ2-1; 10 bases match TRBD2. Losses at the gene ends were 4 bases for V and 0 bases for J; bases not matched to a gene: 14. CDR3 length: 20 amino acids. The germline CDR1 and CDR2 sequences are KGHDR and SFDVKD. The CDR3 region has the DNA TGTGCCACCAGTGACACATCCGCTAGCGGGGGCCTAAGCTCCTACAATGAGCAGTTCTTC. This codes for CATSDTSASGGLSSYNEQFF.

The CDR3 spells CAVNRGPNSPLHF. The CDR3 bases are TGTGCCGTCAACAGGGGACCTAATTCACCCCTCCACTTT. The chain links TRBV10-3 to TRBJ1-6, with TRBD1 matching over 7 bases. V was pared by 11 bases and J by 6 bases, with 7 bases of the junction left unmatched. The CDR3 contains 13 residues. Per germline, CDR1 ENHRY and CDR2 SYGVKD.

In this sample, this clonotype turned up a few times. This chain connects TRBV28 to TRBJ2-3; 12 nucleotides line up with TRBD1. The CDR3 spans 17 residues. The V gene end was trimmed by 7 bases and the J gene end by 5 bases; junction bases not matched to a gene: 13. Germline CDR1 reads MDHEN; CDR2 reads SYDVKM. The CDR3 loop reads CASTLLPGQGARDTQYF. The CDR3 DNA reads as TGTGCCAGCACGCTTTTACCGGGACAGGGGGCTAGAGATACGCAGTATTTT.

This clonotype was counted a few times. The chain joins TRBV2 to TRBJ2-7, with unresolved D. Germline-derived CDR1 and CDR2 are SNHLY and FYNNEI. The V end was cut by 2 bases, the J end by 2 bases, with 7 bases between. The CDR3 sequence is 13 residues long. In nucleotides, the CDR3 is TGTGCCAGCAGTGAAACACCAACCTACGAGCAGTACGTC. Translation gives CASSETPTYEQYV.

The gene calls are TRBV12-3 or TRBV12-4 and TRBJ1-1; 10 bases align to TRBD1. The CDR3 contains 15 residues. The V segment lost 4 bases and the J segment 3 bases; nucleotides outside the gene matches: 5. The CDR3 protein is CASSWGTGADTEAFF. As DNA, the CDR3 is TGTGCCAGCAGTTGGGGGACAGGGGCGGACACTGAAGCTTTCTTT.

The chain recombines TRBV6-1 with TRBJ1-1; D may be TRBD1 (6 bases). V lost 0 bases to trimming and J lost 11 bases, with 19 bases between them. The CDR3 covers 15 residues. Germline lookup yields CDR1 MNHNS and CDR2 SASEGT. The CDR3 loop is CASSEAGRGQSDAFF. CDR3 in DNA: TGTGCCAGCAGTGAAGCAGGCAGGGGCCAAAGTGACGCTTTCTTT.

This clonotype was observed a handful of times. V is TRBV9 and J is TRBJ2-5; 10 bases align to TRBD2. The junction had 7 bases not matched to a gene; V was cut back by 1 base and J by 4 bases. The CDR3 length is 16 residues. CDR1 is SGDLS, CDR2 YYNGEE, per germline. This CDR3 reads CASSVLGSGGSETQYF. The DNA of the CDR3 is TGTGCCAGCAGCGTATTGGGTAGCGGGGGGTCAGAGACCCAGTACTTC.

The chain couples TRBV7-2 to TRBJ2-5, with 11 bases that match TRBD2. This CDR3 is built from 18 residues. The trim removed 2 bases at V and 4 bases at J, leaving 12 bases unmatched. Germline V gives CDR1 SGHTA, CDR2 FQGNSA. The chain's CDR3 is CASSLLPSGGPSRETQYF. The CDR3 nucleotides read TGTGCCAGCAGCTTATTACCTAGCGGGGGGCCAAGTCGAGAGACCCAGTACTTC.

This clonotype was recorded a few times. The chain employs TRBV20-1 and TRBJ2-3; D tentatively reads TRBD1 or TRBD2 (6 bases each). The CDR3 loop spans 15 amino acids. V lost 6 bases to trimming and J lost 3 bases, with 19 bases between them. Germline lookup yields CDR1 DFQATT and CDR2 SNEGSKA (reference sequence). The DNA for the CDR3 is TGCAGTGCCCACACCCGGAGGGGGGCAACAGATACGCAGTATTTT. Its protein product is CSAHTRRGATDTQYF.

The rearrangement links TRBV11-2 to TRBJ2-6, with 7 bases aligning to TRBD1. This CDR3 spans 18 amino acids. With V trimmed by 5 bases and J by 0 bases, 10 bases remained unmatched. The germline gives CDR1 SGHAT, CDR2 FQNNGV. The CDR3 coding sequence is TGTGCCAGCAGCCCAGGGGGACGCTGGTTCTCTGGGGCCAACGTCCTGACTTTC. Translating gives CASSPGGRWFSGANVLTF.

The V gene is TRBV7-2, the J gene TRBJ2-1; D ambiguous. Germline V CDR1 and CDR2: SGHTA, FQGNSA. The CDR3 is 10 amino acids. The V end lost 6 bases, the J end lost 5 bases, and 2 bases lay between the germline ends. This CDR3 reads CASRDNEQFF. The CDR3 DNA is TGTGCCAGCAGGGACAATGAGCAGTTCTTC.